One sample yielded the 16 T cell receptor beta chains listed below, sequenced in a study of regulatory T cells in long-lasting Graves disease. Time point: newly diagnosed GD, antithyroid drugs for less than 3 months. PBMC-derived RNA was used for the TCR library. Library construction for TCR beta used iRepertoire HTBI primers and Arm-PCR of CDR3 regions. Each CDR3 protein is one row after TCRdb ran MiXCR on the multiplex PCR reads. The data hold 680,000 or so distinct CDR3 sequences, with around 15% observed a single time. This sample also appeared in a second study, on T cells in Graves' hyperthyroidism and ophthalmopathy.

This specimen was peripheral blood mononuclear cells (PBMCs), taken at new diagnosis, from a patient treated with antithyroid drugs. The origin of the receptors is a woman in her 30s with Graves disease.

The chain combines TRBV28 with TRBJ2-7; no clear D. The germline V gene has CDR1 MDHEN and CDR2 SYDVKM. V lost 8 bases and J 5 bases, leaving 16 bases between the germline ends. CDR3 length: 13 residues. The CDR3 loop reads CASARNSSNEQYF. The CDR3 DNA reads as TGTGCCAGCGCTAGGAACTCCTCAAACGAGCAGTACTTC.

There are many counts of this clonotype. The J gene is TRBJ2-7, the V gene TRBV13, with D unresolved. The germline gives CDR1 PRHDT, CDR2 FYEKMQ (reference sequence). The CDR3 is made up of 12 amino acids. Between the trimmed V and J ends, which lost 4 bases and 2 bases, there was a span of 6 bases. The CDR3 spells CASSSRTYEQYF. CDR3 DNA sequence: TGTGCCAGCAGCTCCCGGACCTACGAGCAGTACTTC.

This clonotype came up many times. The chain combines TRBV6-1 with TRBJ1-1, with 7 bases identical to TRBD1. Trimming cost V 5 bases and J 4 bases; bases outside gene matches: 10. The CDR3 has 15 residues. The germline V gene has CDR1 MNHNS and CDR2 SASEGT. CDR3 nucleotide sequence: TGTGCCAGCAGTACCTCCGAGACAGGGATCACTGAAGCTTTCTTT. Translation: CASSTSETGITEAFF.

This chain joins TRBV9 and TRBJ2-7; TRBD1 might be the D (5 bases). Germline V lookup: CDR1 SGDLS, CDR2 YYNGEE. Between the trimmed V and J ends, which lost 0 bases and 3 bases, there was a span of 10 bases. CDR3 length: 14 amino acids. DNA for the CDR3: TGTGCCAGCAGCGTAGAGGGGTATGGCTACGAGCAGTACTTC. It yields the protein CASSVEGYGYEQYF.

This clonotype was seen a few times. This chain links TRBV6-1 with TRBJ1-2; tentative D call: TRBD1 (6 bases). V gave up 4 bases and J gave up 5 bases, with 14 bases separating them. The CDR3 contains 14 residues. Looked up from germline, CDR1 is MNHNS and CDR2 is SASEGT. The chain's CDR3 is CASSAEGGSYGYTF. In nucleotides, the CDR3 is TGTGCCAGCAGTGCCGAGGGGGGGTCTTATGGCTACACCTTC.

The chain joins TRBV6-1 to TRBJ2-7; D is unresolved. Germline lookup yields CDR1 MNHNS and CDR2 SASEGT. CDR3 size: 10 residues. The ends were cut back, 10 bases at V and 6 bases at J, with 10 bases in the middle. CDR3 DNA sequence: TGTGCCACCGGACGGCTCGAGCAGTACTTC. Residues: CATGRLEQYF.

This clonotype was counted ten times or more. The V and J genes are TRBV10-2 and TRBJ1-2; D is unclear. The CDR3 has 13 amino acids. The ends were cut back, 6 bases at V and 4 bases at J, with 12 bases in the middle. Germline CDR1 WSHSY, CDR2 SAAADI. The CDR3 sequence: CASRGGNLYGYTF. As DNA, the CDR3 is TGCGCCAGCAGGGGCGGGAACCTCTATGGCTACACCTTC.

This clonotype was seen many times. The chain uses TRBV28 and TRBJ2-3, with D hard to call. The CDR3 spans 13 residues. Trimming stripped 2 bases from V and 5 bases from J, with 8 bases between. Germline CDR1 is MDHEN and CDR2 is SYDVKM. CDR3 sequence (DNA): TGTGCCAGCAGTTTACAGACCCTAGATACGCAGTATTTT. As protein: CASSLQTLDTQYF. Supplemented by reference TRBV28 and TRBJ2-3, the full variable domain reads DVKVTQSSRYLVKRTGEKVFLECVQDMDHENMFWYRQDPGLGLRLIYFSYDVKMKEKGDIPEGYSVSREKKERFSLILESASTNQTSMYLCASSLQTLDTQYFGPGTRLTVL.

The chain links TRBV10-2 to TRBJ2-5; TRBD2 agrees at 12 bases. CDR1 is WSHSY, CDR2 SAAADI, per germline. After removal of 5 bases from V and 1 base from J, the junction contained 8 bases not matched to a gene. This CDR3 has 17 residues. The CDR3, as DNA: TGCGCCAGCAGTCCCAAGGGACTAGCGGGCCCCCAAGAGACCCAGTACTTC. Translated, it gives CASSPKGLAGPQETQYF.

This clonotype has ten or more counts. The chain carries TRBV2 and TRBJ2-1, with TRBD2 matching 7 bases. This CDR3 spans 15 amino acids. The germline CDR1 and CDR2 sequences are SNHLY and FYNNEI. V lost 2 bases and J lost 5; bases outside the gene matches: 6. CDR3 region: CASSELGGGDNEQFF. The CDR3 DNA reads TGTGCCAGCAGTGAATTGGGTGGGGGGGACAATGAGCAGTTCTTC.

This clonotype was picked up many times. The V call is TRBV7-8, the J call TRBJ1-1, with D tentatively TRBD1 (5 bases). Trimming shortened V by 6 bases and J by 1 base, and 12 bases separated the two germline ends. The CDR3 runs 14 residues. CDR1 is SGHVS, CDR2 FQNEAQ, per germline. This chain's CDR3 is CASSYDRSNTEAFF. The DNA for the CDR3 is TGTGCCAGCAGTTACGACAGATCGAACACTGAAGCTTTCTTT.

A remark on this clonotype: A much larger clone differs from this one at a single base, so this may be a read error. The J gene is TRBJ1-6, the V gene TRBV12-3 or TRBV12-4; D remains unclear. There are 12 residues in the CDR3. The CDR3 DNA is TGTGTCAGCAGTTTTGATGGGCCACCCCTCCACTTT. Protein sequence: CVSSFDGPPLHF.

This clonotype came up many times. CDR3 region: CASSPSSGAFF. The CDR3 DNA is TGTGCCAGCTCACCGTCGTCGGGAGCTTTCTTT. The chain couples TRBV18 to TRBJ1-1; D gene ambiguous. V lost 3 bases and J lost 10, with 9 bases in between. The CDR3 length is 11 residues. Per germline, CDR1 KGHSH and CDR2 LQKENI. The complete variable domain, with remaining parts taken from reference TRBV18 and TRBJ1-1, reads NAGVMQNPRHLVRRRGQEARLRCSPMKGHSHVYWYRQLPEEGLKFMVYLQKENIIDESGMPKERFSAEFPKEGPSILRIQQVVRGDSAAYFCASSPSSGAFFGQGTRLTVV.

This clonotype has a count of ten or more. The chain employs TRBV5-1 and TRBJ2-1, with 8 nucleotides matching TRBD2. The junction had 7 bases not matched to a gene; V was cut back by 4 bases and J by 1 base. Germline CDR1 SGHRS, CDR2 YFSETQ. This CDR3 comprises 16 residues. This CDR3 reads CASSLNSGTSYNEQFF. In nucleotides, the CDR3 is TGCGCCAGCAGCCTCAATAGCGGGACATCCTACAATGAGCAGTTCTTC.

The rearrangement links TRBV30 to TRBJ1-1, with TRBD1 as a possible D gene (5 bases). The CDR3 runs 14 residues. V lost 0 bases to trimming and J lost 11 bases, with 19 bases between them. In germline, CDR1 is GTSNPN, CDR2 SVGIG (reference sequence). For the CDR3, the DNA is TGTGCCTGGAGTGTACATGTATTCGGGGGGGGGGCTTTCTTT. Amino acids: CAWSVHVFGGGAFF.

The genes are TRBV2 and TRBJ2-1; TRBD2 matches 14 bases. This CDR3 spans 16 amino acids. Germline CDR1 and CDR2: SNHLY and FYNNEI. V trimming: 7 bases; J trimming: 9 bases; junction bases outside the gene matches: 11. The CDR3 loop is CASTTAGTSGSGEQFF. CDR3 in DNA: TGTGCCAGCACCACAGCGGGGACTAGCGGGAGTGGTGAGCAGTTCTTC. The whole variable domain, filled in from reference TRBV2 and TRBJ2-1, reads EPEVTQTPSHQVTQMGQEVILRCVPISNHLYFYWYRQILGQKVEFLVSFYNNEISEKSEIFDDQFSVERPDGSNFTLKIRSTKLEDSAMYFCASTTAGTSGSGEQFFGPGTRLTVL.